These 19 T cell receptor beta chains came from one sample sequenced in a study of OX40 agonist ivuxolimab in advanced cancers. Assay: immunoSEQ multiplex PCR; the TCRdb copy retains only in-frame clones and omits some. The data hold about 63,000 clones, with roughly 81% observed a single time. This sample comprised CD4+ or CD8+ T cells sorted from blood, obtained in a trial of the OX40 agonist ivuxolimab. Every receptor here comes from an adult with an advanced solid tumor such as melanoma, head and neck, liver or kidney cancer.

The CDR3 loop is CASGTLLAGGPGAKNIQYF. DNA for the CDR3: TGCGCCAGCGGGACATTACTAGCGGGGGGGCCTGGGGCCAAAAACATTCAGTACTTC. The gene calls are TRBV4-1 and TRBJ2-4; 13 bases map to TRBD2. CDR3 length: 19 residues. The V gene end was trimmed by 8 bases and the J gene end by 1 base; junction bases not matched to a gene: 14. Germline assignment: CDR1 MGHRA and CDR2 YSYEKL.

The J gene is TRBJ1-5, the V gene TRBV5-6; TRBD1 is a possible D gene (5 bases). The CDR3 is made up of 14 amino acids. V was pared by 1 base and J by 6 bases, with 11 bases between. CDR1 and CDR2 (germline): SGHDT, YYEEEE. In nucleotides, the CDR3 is TGTGCCAGCAGCTTGTGGGGGGTTGGTCAGCCCCAGCATTTT. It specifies CASSLWGVGQPQHF.

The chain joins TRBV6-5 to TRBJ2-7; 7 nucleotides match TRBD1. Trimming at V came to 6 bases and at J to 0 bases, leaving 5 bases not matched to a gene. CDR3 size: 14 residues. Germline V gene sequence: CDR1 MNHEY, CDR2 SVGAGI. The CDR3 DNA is TGTGCCAGCAGACGGACAGGAAGCTCCTACGAGCAGTACTTC. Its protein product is CASRRTGSSYEQYF.

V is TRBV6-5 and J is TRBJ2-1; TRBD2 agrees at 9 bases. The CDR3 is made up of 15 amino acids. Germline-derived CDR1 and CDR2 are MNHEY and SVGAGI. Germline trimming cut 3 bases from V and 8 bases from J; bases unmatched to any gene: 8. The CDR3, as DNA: TGTGCCAGCAGTTATAGCGGGAGTAGTTGGGATGAGCAGTTCTTC. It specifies CASSYSGSSWDEQFF.

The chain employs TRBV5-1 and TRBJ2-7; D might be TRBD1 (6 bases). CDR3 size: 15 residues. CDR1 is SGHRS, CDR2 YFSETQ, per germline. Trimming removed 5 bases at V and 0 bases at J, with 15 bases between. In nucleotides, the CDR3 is TGCGCCAGCAGTAAAGGACAGCCAAACTCCTACGAGCAGTACTTC. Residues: CASSKGQPNSYEQYF.

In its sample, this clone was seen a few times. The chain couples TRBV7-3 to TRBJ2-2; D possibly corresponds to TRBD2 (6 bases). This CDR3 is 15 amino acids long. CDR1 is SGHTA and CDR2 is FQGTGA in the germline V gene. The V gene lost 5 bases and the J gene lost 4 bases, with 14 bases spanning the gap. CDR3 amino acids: CASSLGGPGTGELFF. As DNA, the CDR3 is TGTGCCAGCAGCCTCGGAGGGCCGGGCACCGGGGAGCTGTTTTTT.

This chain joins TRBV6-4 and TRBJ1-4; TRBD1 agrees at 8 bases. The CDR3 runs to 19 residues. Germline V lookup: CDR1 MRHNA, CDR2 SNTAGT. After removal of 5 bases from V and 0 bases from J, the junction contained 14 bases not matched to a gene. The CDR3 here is CASSPARETGEATNEKLFF. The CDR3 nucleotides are TGTGCCAGCAGTCCCGCTCGCGAGACAGGGGAGGCAACTAATGAAAAACTGTTTTTT.

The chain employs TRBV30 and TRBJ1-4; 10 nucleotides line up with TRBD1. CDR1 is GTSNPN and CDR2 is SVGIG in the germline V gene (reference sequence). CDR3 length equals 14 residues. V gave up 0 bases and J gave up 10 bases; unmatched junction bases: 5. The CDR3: CAWSVQTGGGKLFF. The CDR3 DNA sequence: TGTGCCTGGAGTGTACAGACAGGGGGCGGAAAACTGTTTTTT.

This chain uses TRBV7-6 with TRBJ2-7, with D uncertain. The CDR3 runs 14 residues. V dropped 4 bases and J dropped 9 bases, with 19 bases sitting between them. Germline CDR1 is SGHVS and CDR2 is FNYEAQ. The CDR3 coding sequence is TGTGCCAGCAGCTCGCAAGGTGGAGCGACTGGGCAGTACTTC. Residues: CASSSQGGATGQYF.

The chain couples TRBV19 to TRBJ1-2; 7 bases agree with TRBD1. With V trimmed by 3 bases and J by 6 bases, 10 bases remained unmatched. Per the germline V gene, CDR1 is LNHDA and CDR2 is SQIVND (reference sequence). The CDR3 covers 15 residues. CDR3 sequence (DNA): TGTGCCAGTAGTATTTCGAGACAGGGAATGCATGGCTACACCTTC. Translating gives CASSISRQGMHGYTF.

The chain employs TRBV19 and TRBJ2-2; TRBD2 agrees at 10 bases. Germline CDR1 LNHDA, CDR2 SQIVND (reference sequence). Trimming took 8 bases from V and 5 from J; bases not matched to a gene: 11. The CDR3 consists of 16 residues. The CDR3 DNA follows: TGTGCCAGTCGGCCCTCTAGCGGGAGTCGAACCGGGGAGCTGTTTTTT. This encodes CASRPSSGSRTGELFF.

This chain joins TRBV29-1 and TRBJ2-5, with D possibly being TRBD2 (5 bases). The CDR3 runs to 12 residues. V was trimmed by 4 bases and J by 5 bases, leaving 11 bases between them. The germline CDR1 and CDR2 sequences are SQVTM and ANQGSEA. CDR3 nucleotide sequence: TGCAGCGTTGTCGAGGGCCCGGAGACCCAGTACTTC. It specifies CSVVEGPETQYF.

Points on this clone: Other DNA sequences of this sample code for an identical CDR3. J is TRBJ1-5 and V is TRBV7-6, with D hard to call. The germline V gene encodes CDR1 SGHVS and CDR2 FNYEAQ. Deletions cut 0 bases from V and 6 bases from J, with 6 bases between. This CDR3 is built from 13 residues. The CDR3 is CASSLAESQPQHF. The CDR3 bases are TGTGCCAGCAGCTTAGCTGAAAGTCAGCCCCAGCATTTT.

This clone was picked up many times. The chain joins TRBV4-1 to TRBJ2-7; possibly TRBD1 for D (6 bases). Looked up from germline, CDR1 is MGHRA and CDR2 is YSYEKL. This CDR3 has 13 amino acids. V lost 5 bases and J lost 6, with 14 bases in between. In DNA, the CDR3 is TGCGCCAGCAGCGCAAGCTCAGGGGTCGAGCAGTACTTC. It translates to CASSASSGVEQYF.

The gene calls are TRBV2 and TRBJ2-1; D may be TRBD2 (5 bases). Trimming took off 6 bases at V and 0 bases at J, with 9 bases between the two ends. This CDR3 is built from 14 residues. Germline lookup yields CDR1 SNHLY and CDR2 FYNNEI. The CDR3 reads CASRRSGSYNEQFF. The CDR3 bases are TGTGCCAGCAGAAGGAGCGGCTCCTACAATGAGCAGTTCTTC.

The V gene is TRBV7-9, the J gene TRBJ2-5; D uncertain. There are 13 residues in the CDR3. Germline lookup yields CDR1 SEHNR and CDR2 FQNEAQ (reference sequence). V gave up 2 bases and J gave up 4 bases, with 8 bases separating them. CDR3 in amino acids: CASSLNAIETQYF. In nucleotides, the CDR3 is TGTGCCAGCAGCTTAAACGCCATAGAGACCCAGTACTTC.

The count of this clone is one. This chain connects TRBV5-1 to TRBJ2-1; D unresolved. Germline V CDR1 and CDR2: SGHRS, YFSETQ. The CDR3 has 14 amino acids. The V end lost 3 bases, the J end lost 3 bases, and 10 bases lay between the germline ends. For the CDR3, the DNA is TGCGCCAGCAGCTATCAGGCCGACTACAATGAGCAGTTCTTC. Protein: CASSYQADYNEQFF.

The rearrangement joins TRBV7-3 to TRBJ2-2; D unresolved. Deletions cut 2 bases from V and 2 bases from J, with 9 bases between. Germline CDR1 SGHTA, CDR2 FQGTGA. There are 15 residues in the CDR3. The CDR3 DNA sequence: TGTGCCAGCAGCTTATGGGCAGCAAACACCGGGGAGCTGTTTTTT. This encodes CASSLWAANTGELFF. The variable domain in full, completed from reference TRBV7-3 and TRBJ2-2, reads GAGVSQTPSNKVTEKGKYVELRCDPISGHTALYWYRQSLGQGPEFLIYFQGTGAADDSGLPNDRFFAVRPEGSVSTLKIQRTERGDSAVYLCASSLWAANTGELFFGEGSRLTVL.

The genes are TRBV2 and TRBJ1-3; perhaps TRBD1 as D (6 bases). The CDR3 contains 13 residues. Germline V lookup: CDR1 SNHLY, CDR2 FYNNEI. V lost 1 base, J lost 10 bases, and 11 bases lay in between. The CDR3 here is CASSEVRGGTIYF. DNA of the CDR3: TGTGCCAGCAGTGAAGTCAGGGGAGGGACCATATATTTT.